A single sample is the source of the 20 T cell receptor beta chains below, sequenced in a study of OX40 agonist ivuxolimab in advanced cancers. The assay was immunoSEQ multiplex PCR, and TCRdb's table has in-frame clones only and misses some. The data contain under 95,000 clones, roughly 83% of them seen just once; the ten biggest clones take up approximately 6.9%. This sample comprised CD4+ or CD8+ T cells sorted from blood, obtained in a trial of the OX40 agonist ivuxolimab. These receptors were taken from an adult with an advanced solid tumor such as melanoma, head and neck, liver or kidney cancer.

This chain connects TRBV7-9 to TRBJ1-5; D gene ambiguous. This CDR3 has 12 residues. Germline assignment: CDR1 SEHNR and CDR2 FQNEAQ (reference sequence). The ends were cut back, 1 base at V and 6 bases at J, with 4 bases in the middle. CDR3 nucleotide sequence: TGTGCCAGCAGCTTAGGTACTCAGCCCCAGCATTTT. The encoded protein is CASSLGTQPQHF.

In its sample, this clone was seen a few times. The chain carries TRBV7-7 and TRBJ2-7; no reliable D call. This CDR3 has 14 residues. V lost 5 bases and J 2 bases, leaving 13 bases between the germline ends. Germline CDR1 is SSHAT and CDR2 is FNYEAQ (reference sequence). The CDR3 sequence: CASSRTRDPYEQYF. The CDR3 DNA reads TGTGCCAGCAGCAGAACCCGAGATCCCTACGAGCAGTACTTC.

This chain links TRBV18 with TRBJ2-1; 7 bases match TRBD2. With V trimmed by 3 bases and J by 0 bases, 2 bases remained unmatched. CDR3 length equals 15 residues. The germline V gene has CDR1 KGHSH and CDR2 LQKENI. Written as DNA, the CDR3 is TGTGCCAGCTCACCCCTAGCGGACTCCTACAATGAGCAGTTCTTC. It encodes CASSPLADSYNEQFF.

The rearrangement joins TRBV27 to TRBJ2-7; 13 bases align to TRBD2. V gave up 2 bases and J gave up 3 bases; unmatched junction bases: 1. Germline V gene lookup returns CDR1 MNHEY and CDR2 SMNVEV (reference sequence). The CDR3 spans 15 residues. The CDR3 region has the DNA TGTGCCAGCAGTTTAGGGACTAGCGGGAACTACGAGCAGTACTTC. Translation: CASSLGTSGNYEQYF.

The chain combines TRBV5-1 with TRBJ1-3; tentative D call: TRBD1 (5 bases). Deletions cut 2 bases from V and 6 bases from J, with 12 bases between. Germline V CDR1 and CDR2: SGHRS, YFSETQ. The CDR3 is made up of 14 amino acids. The CDR3 reads CASSLSDKVNTIYF. The CDR3 DNA reads as TGCGCCAGCAGCTTATCGGACAAAGTAAACACCATATATTTT.

The chain employs TRBV5-1 and TRBJ1-6, with 7 positions matching TRBD1. The ends lost 3 bases at V and 8 bases at J; junction bases unmatched: 8. CDR1 and CDR2 from the germline V gene are SGHRS and YFSETQ. This CDR3 spans 15 amino acids. For the CDR3, the DNA is TGCGCCAGCAGCTACAGGGGTGGGACGGATTCACCCCTCCACTTT. Its translation is CASSYRGGTDSPLHF.

This clone has a count of ten or more. The genes are TRBV25-1 and TRBJ1-5, with TRBD1 as a possible D gene (5 bases). The V gene lost 3 bases and the J gene lost 0 bases, with 9 bases spanning the gap. CDR3 size: 15 residues. The V gene's germline CDR1 is MGHDK and CDR2 SYGVNS. The DNA of the CDR3 is TGTGCCAGCAGTGACGCGGGACTTAGCAATCAGCCCCAGCATTTT. This codes for CASSDAGLSNQPQHF.

The chain is built from TRBV4-1 and TRBJ2-3; D is perhaps TRBD2 (5 bases). The germline V gene has CDR1 MGHRA and CDR2 YSYEKL. The CDR3 length is 16 residues. V was shortened by 5 bases and J by 0 bases, with 15 bases between the two germline ends. CDR3 in amino acids: CASSGGGGPSTDTQYF. The CDR3 nucleotides are TGCGCCAGCAGCGGTGGCGGAGGACCTAGCACAGATACGCAGTATTTT.

This chain connects TRBV19 to TRBJ2-6; 9 bases fit TRBD1. Germline lookup yields CDR1 LNHDA and CDR2 SQIVND (reference sequence). The CDR3 has 18 residues. Unmatched junction bases numbered 6, after V lost 3 bases and J lost 0 bases. CDR3 loop: CASSIFGTGISGANVLTF. The CDR3 DNA reads as TGTGCCAGTAGTATTTTTGGGACAGGGATCTCTGGGGCCAACGTCCTGACTTTC.

The chain has TRBV27 and TRBJ1-5; 11 bases fit TRBD1. The CDR3 consists of 14 residues. Germline trimming cut 7 bases from V and 9 bases from J; bases unmatched to any gene: 8. The germline CDR1 and CDR2 sequences are MNHEY and SMNVEV (reference sequence). The DNA for the CDR3 is TGTGCCAGCAACCTACGGACAGGGGGCTGGCCCCAGCATTTT. Its translation is CASNLRTGGWPQHF.

This chain connects TRBV7-9 to TRBJ1-4; D not resolved. The CDR3 covers 17 residues. V shed 0 bases and J shed 6 bases, with 17 bases lying between them. From germline, CDR1 is SEHNR and CDR2 FQNEAQ (reference sequence). The CDR3 coding sequence is TGTGCCAGCAGCTTAGCCCACCTTCTCGGGGAGCATGAAAAACTGTTTTTT. Translated: CASSLAHLLGEHEKLFF.

The gene calls are TRBV7-9 and TRBJ1-3; D is unresolved. Germline CDR1 reads SEHNR; CDR2 reads FQNEAQ (reference sequence). CDR3 length equals 15 residues. V gave up 1 base and J gave up 0 bases, with 7 bases separating them. CDR3 protein: CASSLDRDSGNTIYF. DNA of the CDR3: TGTGCCAGCAGCTTAGACCGGGACTCTGGAAACACCATATATTTT.

This sequence joins TRBV7-6 and TRBJ2-7; 7 bases match TRBD2. The V gene end was trimmed by 5 bases and the J gene end by 7 bases; junction bases not matched to a gene: 2. The germline V gene encodes CDR1 SGHVS and CDR2 FNYEAQ. The CDR3 length is 11 residues. This CDR3 is CASSPGGEQYF. The CDR3 nucleotides are TGTGCCAGCAGCCCCGGGGGGGAGCAGTACTTC.

The chain uses TRBV6-1 and TRBJ1-2; D gene uncertain. The V and J ends lost 3 bases and 4 bases respectively, with 12 bases between them. CDR3 length: 14 amino acids. CDR1 MNHNS and CDR2 SASEGT come from the germline V gene. The CDR3 region is CASSDVREGYGYTF. DNA of the CDR3: TGTGCCAGCAGTGATGTAAGGGAGGGCTATGGCTACACCTTC.

Only a few counts were recorded for this clone. The V gene is TRBV18, the J gene TRBJ2-2; 7 bases match TRBD1. Germline V gives CDR1 KGHSH, CDR2 LQKENI. Trimming took 6 bases from V and 0 from J; bases not matched to a gene: 4. This CDR3 contains 15 residues. CDR3 bases: TGTGCCAGCTCCCAGGACAGGACGAACACCGGGGAGCTGTTTTTT. Encoded protein: CASSQDRTNTGELFF. Complete variable domain (other parts from reference TRBV18 and TRBJ2-2): NAGVMQNPRHLVRRRGQEARLRCSPMKGHSHVYWYRQLPEEGLKFMVYLQKENIIDESGMPKERFSAEFPKEGPSILRIQQVVRGDSAAYFCASSQDRTNTGELFFGEGSRLTVL.

The rearrangement links TRBV27 to TRBJ1-1; 7 nucleotides align to TRBD1. Per germline, CDR1 MNHEY and CDR2 SMNVEV (reference sequence). The CDR3 is 14 residues long. The V gene end was trimmed by 2 bases and the J gene end by 5 bases; junction bases not matched to a gene: 5. CDR3 loop: CASSLTGEGTEAFF. The CDR3 DNA reads as TGTGCCAGCAGTTTAACAGGGGAAGGGACTGAAGCTTTCTTT.

The rearrangement joins TRBV6-1 to TRBJ1-6; no reliable D call. The CDR3 loop spans 13 amino acids. Germline CDR1 is MNHNS and CDR2 is SASEGT. Trimming removed 7 bases at V and 8 bases at J, with 12 bases between. The CDR3 spells CASTYKEDSPLHF. The CDR3 DNA sequence: TGTGCCAGCACGTACAAGGAGGATTCACCCCTCCACTTT.

This sequence joins TRBV9 and TRBJ1-1; D remains unclear. The V gene lost 0 bases and the J gene lost 1 base, with 7 bases spanning the gap. There are 14 residues in the CDR3. Germline V gene data show CDR1 as SGDLS and CDR2 as YYNGEE. CDR3 amino acids: CASSVGQQNTEAFF. In DNA, the CDR3 is TGTGCCAGCAGCGTAGGGCAGCAGAACACTGAAGCTTTCTTT.

The chain carries TRBV15 and TRBJ2-3; D gene ambiguous. The V end was cut by 0 bases, the J end by 5 bases, with 9 bases between. Germline assignment: CDR1 LNHNV and CDR2 YYDKDF (reference sequence). The length of the CDR3 is 14 residues. CDR3 DNA sequence: TGTGCCACCAGCAGAGATCGTACTATAGATACGCAGTATTTT. This encodes CATSRDRTIDTQYF.

This chain links TRBV5-1 with TRBJ2-7; D possibly corresponds to TRBD2 (6 bases). This CDR3 has 12 residues. CDR1 is SGHRS and CDR2 is YFSETQ in the germline V gene. Trimming left V 5 bases short and J 3 bases short, with 9 bases between. CDR3 amino acids: CASRASDYEQYF. The DNA for the CDR3 is TGCGCCAGCAGGGCTAGCGACTACGAGCAGTACTTC.